This TCR beta chain is from a study of shared clonotypes between healthy human individuals. Whole-study results and caveats: Among the subsets, naive ones generally showed larger estimated richness than memory ones.

Donors were Caucasian adults residing in Nashville, Tennessee, USA. CCR7-negative CD45RA+ TemRA cells were pooled with CD45RO+ cells for CD8 memory. The V end was cut by 4 bases, the J end by 3 bases, with 15 bases between. The CDR3 extends over 15 amino acids. Germline V gives CDR1 SGHRS, CDR2 YFSETQ. As concerns this clone: What it binds is not known.

Across several immunoSEQ plates, the genomic DNA of each subset was split evenly. Some clones are missing from TCRdb's copy, which holds only in-frame ones; the method was immunoSEQ multiplex PCR. The repertoire holds 110,000 or so clones, about 62% seen once, with about 22% in the top ten. V usage is TRBV5-1 and J usage is TRBJ2-3; D is possibly TRBD2 (6 bases). The sequence was obtained from a woman in her twenties or thirties in good health. The material sequenced was memory CD8+ T cells sorted from blood. Stated subset: CD45RO+ cells pooled with CCR7-negative TemRA cells. Here the CDR3 reads CASSGPGLPTDTQYF. For the CDR3, the DNA is TGCGCCAGCAGCGGGCCGGGACTGCCAACAGATACGCAGTATTTT.